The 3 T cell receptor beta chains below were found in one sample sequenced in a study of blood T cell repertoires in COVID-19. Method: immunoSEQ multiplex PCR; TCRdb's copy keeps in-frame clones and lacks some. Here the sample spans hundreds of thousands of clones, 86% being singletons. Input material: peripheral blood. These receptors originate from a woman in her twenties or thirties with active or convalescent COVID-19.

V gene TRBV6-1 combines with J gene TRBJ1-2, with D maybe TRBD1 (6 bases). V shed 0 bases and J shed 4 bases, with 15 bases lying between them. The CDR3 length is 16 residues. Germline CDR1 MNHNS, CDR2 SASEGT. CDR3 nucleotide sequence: TGTGCCAGCAGTGAAGCGGTTGGGGGCCAGGGCTATGGCTACACCTTC. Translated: CASSEAVGGQGYGYTF.

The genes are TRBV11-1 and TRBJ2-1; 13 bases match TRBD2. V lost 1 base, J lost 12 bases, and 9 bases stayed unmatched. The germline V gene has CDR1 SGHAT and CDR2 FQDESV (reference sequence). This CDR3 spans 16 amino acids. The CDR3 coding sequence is TGTGCCAGCAGCTTAGTGCTGGGGACTAGCGGGATGGGGCAGTTCTTC. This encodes CASSLVLGTSGMGQFF.

The CDR3: CATSQGVGSRETQYF. For the CDR3, the DNA is TGTGCCACCAGCCAGGGGGTGGGGTCCCGAGAGACCCAGTACTTC. The chain combines TRBV15 with TRBJ2-5, with 7 bases aligning to TRBD1. CDR3 length: 15 amino acids. J lost 4 bases, V lost 5 bases, and 10 bases had no gene match. Germline loops: CDR1 LNHNV, CDR2 YYDKDF (reference sequence).